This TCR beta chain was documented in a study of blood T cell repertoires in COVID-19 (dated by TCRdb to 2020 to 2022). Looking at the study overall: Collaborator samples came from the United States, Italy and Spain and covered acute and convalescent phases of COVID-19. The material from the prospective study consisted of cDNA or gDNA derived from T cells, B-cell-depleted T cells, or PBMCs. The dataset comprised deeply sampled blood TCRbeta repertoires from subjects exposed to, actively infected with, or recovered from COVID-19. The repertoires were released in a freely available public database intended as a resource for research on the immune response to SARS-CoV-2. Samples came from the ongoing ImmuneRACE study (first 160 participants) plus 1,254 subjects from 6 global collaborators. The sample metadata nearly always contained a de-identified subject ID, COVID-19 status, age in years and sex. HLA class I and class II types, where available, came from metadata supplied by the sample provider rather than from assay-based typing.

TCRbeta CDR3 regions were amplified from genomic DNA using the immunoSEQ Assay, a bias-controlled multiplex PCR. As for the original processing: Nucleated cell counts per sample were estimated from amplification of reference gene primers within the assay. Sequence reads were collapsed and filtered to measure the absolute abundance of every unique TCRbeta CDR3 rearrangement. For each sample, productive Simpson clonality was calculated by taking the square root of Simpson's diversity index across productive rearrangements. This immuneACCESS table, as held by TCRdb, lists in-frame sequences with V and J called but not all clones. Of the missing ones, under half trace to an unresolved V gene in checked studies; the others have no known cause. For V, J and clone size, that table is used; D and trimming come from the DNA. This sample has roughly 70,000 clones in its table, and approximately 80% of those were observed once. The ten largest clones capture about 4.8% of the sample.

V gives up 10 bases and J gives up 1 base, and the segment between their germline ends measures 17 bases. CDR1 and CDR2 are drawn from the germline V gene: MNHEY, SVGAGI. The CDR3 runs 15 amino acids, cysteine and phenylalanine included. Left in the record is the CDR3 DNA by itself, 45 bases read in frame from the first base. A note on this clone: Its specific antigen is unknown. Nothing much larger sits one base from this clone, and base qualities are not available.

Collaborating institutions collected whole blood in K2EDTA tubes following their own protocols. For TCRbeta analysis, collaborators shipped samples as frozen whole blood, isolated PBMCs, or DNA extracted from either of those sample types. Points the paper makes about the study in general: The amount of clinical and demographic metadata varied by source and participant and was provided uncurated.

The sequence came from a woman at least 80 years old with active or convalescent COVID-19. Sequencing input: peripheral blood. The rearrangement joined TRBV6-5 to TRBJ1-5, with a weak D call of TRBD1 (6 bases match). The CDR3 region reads CATRIRTESNQPQHF. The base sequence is TGTGCCACCAGAATCAGGACAGAAAGCAATCAGCCCCAGCATTTT.